Below are 23 T cell receptor beta chains sequenced from a single sample in a study of T cells in localized non-small cell lung cancer (dated by TCRdb to the early 2020s). Libraries were prepared through the immunoSEQ multiplex PCR assay. The clones in this table, taken by TCRdb from immuneACCESS, are in-frame only. Not every clone is retained; where verified, under half of the shortfall comes from an unresolved V gene, and the cause of the rest is unknown. This sample holds 2,500 to 3,000 clones; around 21% were observed only once. The ten top clones hold approximately 25% of the sample. The specimen comprised lung tumor tissue, sampled before any cancer treatment. These receptor sequences come from a male donor aged 60 or over with stage II squamous cell lung carcinoma.

This clone has a handful of counts. This chain links TRBV15 with TRBJ1-3, with a weak D call TRBD1 (6 bases). This CDR3 spans 14 amino acids. CDR1 LNHNV and CDR2 YYDKDF come from the germline V gene (reference sequence). V gave up 6 bases and J gave up 0 bases, with 9 bases separating them. For the CDR3, the DNA is TGTGCCACCAGGACAGGAAACTCTGGAAACACCATATATTTT. This sequence encodes CATRTGNSGNTIYF.

This clone was observed a handful of times. The V and J genes are TRBV30 and TRBJ2-1; 11 bases agree with TRBD2. With V trimmed by 3 bases and J by 7 bases, 8 bases remained unmatched. Germline values: CDR1 GTSNPN, CDR2 SVGIG (reference sequence). CDR3 length: 15 amino acids. CDR3 in amino acids: CAWRHAGTSGNEQFF. DNA of the CDR3: TGTGCCTGGAGGCACGCCGGGACTAGCGGTAATGAGCAGTTCTTC. Complete variable domain (other parts from reference TRBV30 and TRBJ2-1): SQTIHQWPATLVQPVGSPLSLECTVEGTSNPNLYWYRQAAGRGLQLLFYSVGIGQISSEVPQNLSASRPQDRQFILSSKKLLLSDSGFYLCAWRHAGTSGNEQFFGPGTRLTVL.

The chain uses TRBV11-3 and TRBJ2-1; 16 bases are a match to TRBD2. This CDR3 contains 16 residues. CDR1 and CDR2 from the germline V gene are SGHNT and YENEEA. Trimming cost V 5 bases and J 9 bases; bases outside gene matches: 7. The CDR3 region is CASSPGTSGRAGEQFF. DNA of the CDR3: TGTGCCAGCAGCCCCGGGACTAGCGGGAGGGCCGGTGAGCAGTTCTTC.

The CDR3 DNA sequence: TGCGCCAGCAGCCGGGACAGGGGACCTGGAAACACCATATATTTT. It translates to CASSRDRGPGNTIYF. The chain uses TRBV5-1 and TRBJ1-3, with 10 bases aligning to TRBD1. The V gene end was trimmed by 4 bases and the J gene end by 2 bases; junction bases not matched to a gene: 3. The CDR3 totals 15 residues. Germline CDR1 and CDR2: SGHRS and YFSETQ.

The chain has TRBV18 and TRBJ2-1; D might be TRBD2 (6 bases). Germline assignment: CDR1 KGHSH and CDR2 LQKENI. V was cut by 0 bases and J by 4 bases, with 13 bases left in between. The CDR3 spans 16 residues. CDR3 nucleotides: TGTGCCAGCTCACCACCGATCCGCGGGGATTACAATGAGCAGTTCTTC. It yields the protein CASSPPIRGDYNEQFF.

The V and J genes are TRBV18 and TRBJ1-2, with TRBD1 identical over 8 bases. V dropped 6 bases and J dropped 3; count of bases not matched to a gene: 6. The CDR3 is 14 residues long. The germline V gene encodes CDR1 KGHSH and CDR2 LQKENI. For the CDR3, the DNA is TGTGCCAGCTCGCAAGGACAGGGAGACTATGGCTACACCTTC. It yields the protein CASSQGQGDYGYTF.

The V call is TRBV25-1, the J call TRBJ1-1; the D gene is possibly TRBD1 (5 bases). This CDR3 contains 14 residues. With 3 bases removed from V and 7 bases from J, the gap between germline ends came to 15 bases. CDR1 and CDR2 from the germline V gene are MGHDK and SYGVNS. The DNA of the CDR3 is TGTGCCAGCAGTGACGGGGGGGACGTGGGTGAAGCTTTCTTT. Protein sequence: CASSDGGDVGEAFF.

This clone ranks as medium-sized. The genes are TRBV11-3 and TRBJ2-1; 10 nucleotides agree with TRBD2. Germline loops: CDR1 SGHNT, CDR2 YENEEA. This CDR3 is 15 amino acids long. The trim removed 5 bases at V and 9 bases at J, leaving 10 bases unmatched. For the CDR3, the DNA is TGTGCCAGCAGCCTGCCTAGCGGGAGTTTCGGTGAGCAGTTCTTC. Translating gives CASSLPSGSFGEQFF. The complete variable domain, with remaining parts taken from reference TRBV11-3 and TRBJ2-1, reads EAGVVQSPRYKIIEKKQPVAFWCNPISGHNTLYWYLQNLGQGPELLIRYENEEAVDDSQLPKDRFSAERLKGVDSTLKIQPAELGDSAVYLCASSLPSGSFGEQFFGPGTRLTVL.

In its sample, this clone ranks as medium-sized. The chain couples TRBV9 to TRBJ2-7; 7 nucleotides align to TRBD1. This CDR3 comprises 15 residues. The trim removed 4 bases at V and 3 bases at J, leaving 10 bases unmatched. Germline-derived CDR1 and CDR2 are SGDLS and YYNGEE. The CDR3: CASSPSGTDNYEQYF. The CDR3 DNA reads as TGTGCCAGCAGCCCGTCCGGGACAGACAACTACGAGCAGTACTTC.

The chain is built from TRBV18 and TRBJ2-2, with D possibly TRBD1 on 6 matching bases. The germline gives CDR1 KGHSH, CDR2 LQKENI. This CDR3 comprises 16 residues. V was trimmed by 4 bases and J by 0 bases, leaving 12 bases between them. The CDR3 loop is CASSRYRDPNTGELFF. The DNA for the CDR3 is TGTGCCAGCTCACGCTACAGGGACCCGAACACCGGGGAGCTGTTTTTT.

The chain recombines TRBV28 with TRBJ2-1; possible D gene TRBD1, 5 bases. V shed 3 bases and J shed 6 bases, with 9 bases lying between them. CDR3 length equals 13 residues. Germline lookup yields CDR1 MDHEN and CDR2 SYDVKM. The CDR3 reads CASSFGQINEQFF. The CDR3 DNA sequence: TGTGCCAGCAGTTTCGGACAAATCAATGAGCAGTTCTTC. The full variable domain, with the rest looked up from reference TRBV28 and TRBJ2-1, is DVKVTQSSRYLVKRTGEKVFLECVQDMDHENMFWYRQDPGLGLRLIYFSYDVKMKEKGDIPEGYSVSREKKERFSLILESASTNQTSMYLCASSFGQINEQFFGPGTRLTVL.

This clone was seen once. V is TRBV5-1 and J is TRBJ1-6; D is possibly TRBD1 (6 bases). Germline V gene lookup returns CDR1 SGHRS and CDR2 YFSETQ. CDR3 size: 15 residues. The V and J ends lost 0 bases and 9 bases respectively, with 13 bases between them. CDR3 nucleotides: TGCGCCAGCAGCTTGGTGGCGGGGGCTATTTCACCCCTCCACTTT. Its translation: CASSLVAGAISPLHF.

This clone was detected a few times. The gene calls are TRBV11-3 and TRBJ2-1, with no clear D. This CDR3 has 18 residues. Germline V gene sequence: CDR1 SGHNT, CDR2 YENEEA. Trimming pared 4 bases from V and 0 bases from J, leaving 19 bases between. CDR3 sequence: CASSSTLFRSRSYNEQFF. CDR3 DNA: TGTGCCAGCAGCTCCACTTTATTCCGGAGTCGCTCCTACAATGAGCAGTTCTTC.

By share, this clone counts as large. V and J are TRBV6-8 and TRBJ2-2, with D uncertain. The CDR3 consists of 12 residues. Germline CDR1 MNHGY, CDR2 SAAAGT. V was pared by 6 bases and J by 8 bases, with 10 bases between. Here the CDR3 reads CASREWEGELFF. DNA of the CDR3: TGTGCCAGCAGGGAGTGGGAAGGGGAGCTGTTTTTT.

This clone has just a few counts. This chain uses TRBV5-1 with TRBJ2-7; 7 positions match TRBD2. The germline CDR1 and CDR2 sequences are SGHRS and YFSETQ. V shed 0 bases, J shed 2 bases, and the junction held 29 bases outside the gene matches. The CDR3 totals 23 residues. The CDR3 spells CASSLGEASGPLLGFLLPYEQYF. The CDR3 bases are TGCGCCAGCAGCTTGGGCGAGGCTAGCGGACCGCTTCTTGGGTTCCTCCTACCCTACGAGCAGTACTTC.

This clone has a handful of counts. The rearrangement uses TRBV6-8 and TRBJ2-6, with D possibly being TRBD1 (7 bases). Germline loops: CDR1 MNHGY, CDR2 SAAAGT. The CDR3 is 16 amino acids. V was pared by 7 bases and J by 2 bases, with 15 bases between. DNA for the CDR3: TGTGCCAGCACTGACCCCAGGGGGGCTGGGGCCAACGTCCTGACTTTC. It yields the protein CASTDPRGAGANVLTF.

There are a few counts of this clone. CDR3 protein: CASSYRETQYF. The CDR3 region has the DNA TGTGCCAGCAGTTACCGAGAGACCCAGTACTTC. The gene calls are TRBV6-7 and TRBJ2-5; D gene ambiguous. TRBV6-7 is known as an ORF, though its function is uncertain. Deletions cut 2 bases from V and 4 bases from J, with 2 bases between. The CDR3 runs to 11 residues.

This clone was recorded many times. V gene TRBV7-1 combines with J gene TRBJ2-5; maybe TRBD2 (6 bases). TRBV7-1 is labeled an ORF, and its function is uncertain. CDR3 size: 13 residues. Deletions cut 4 bases from V and 5 bases from J, with 11 bases between. The CDR3 loop reads CASSFGGRETQYF. CDR3 DNA: TGTGCCAGCAGCTTTGGAGGGCGGGAGACCCAGTACTTC.

V is TRBV6-8 and J is TRBJ2-5; D perhaps matches TRBD2 (6 bases). V dropped 7 bases and J dropped 5 bases, with 14 bases sitting between them. Germline V lookup: CDR1 MNHGY, CDR2 SAAAGT. The CDR3 totals 13 residues. Here the CDR3 reads CASIRDFGETQYF. Here the CDR3 DNA reads TGTGCCAGCATTAGGGACTTTGGGGAGACCCAGTACTTC.

V usage is TRBV18 and J usage is TRBJ2-5; maybe TRBD2 (6 bases). This CDR3 is 15 amino acids long. Germline V gene data show CDR1 as KGHSH and CDR2 as LQKENI. Trimming removed 0 bases at V and 3 bases at J, with 11 bases between. CDR3 coding DNA: TGTGCCAGCTCACCACCGGCGGGGAGGAAAGAGACCCAGTACTTC. Amino acid sequence: CASSPPAGRKETQYF.

This clone appeared many times. This chain links TRBV7-2 with TRBJ2-5; D gene unclear. The germline CDR1 and CDR2 sequences are SGHTA and FQGNSA. The length of the CDR3 is 13 residues. V was trimmed by 5 bases and J by 1 base, leaving 8 bases between them. The CDR3 protein is CASSTLPQETQYF. CDR3 nucleotide sequence: TGTGCCAGCAGCACCCTTCCCCAAGAGACCCAGTACTTC.

V gene TRBV6-8 combines with J gene TRBJ1-1; tentatively, D is TRBD1 (5 bases). V lost 5 bases, J lost 1 base, and 20 bases lay in between. This CDR3 is built from 17 residues. Germline assignment: CDR1 MNHGY and CDR2 SAAAGT. The CDR3 DNA sequence: TGTGCCAGCAGTCGAACCCCCGGACAAAGATGGAACACTGAAGCTTTCTTT. Its translation is CASSRTPGQRWNTEAFF.

This chain uses TRBV6-7 with TRBJ2-7; TRBD2 aligns across 9 bases. TRBV6-7 is an ORF; its function is uncertain. Trimming took 1 base from V and 0 from J; bases not matched to a gene: 7. This CDR3 is built from 17 residues. CDR3 DNA: TGTGCCAGCAGTTACTGCGTTAGCGGGGGTAGCTCCTACGAGCAGTACTTC. Protein sequence: CASSYCVSGGSSYEQYF.